This T cell receptor (beta chain) was identified during a study of cytomegalovirus exposure and HLA in healthy donors. General observations from the study: Three CMV-associated chains proved CMV antigen-specific in vitro. A later analysis found that most CMV-associated TCR beta chains appeared HLA-restricted. Earlier results showed most TCR beta V segments being productive about 90% or about 30% of the time.

A remark on this clone: Its antigen is currently unknown.

The primer mix had 60 Vbeta and 13 Jbeta primers. Authors' analysis steps: The count from a later analysis was about 80 million unique TCR beta chains, about 9.9 million of them shared. The table came from immunoSEQ multiplex PCR; TCRdb's copy has only in-frame clones and leaves some out. V and J calls and clone size are copied from that table; D and trimming were computed from the DNA. The table includes about 110,000 clones, around 76% detected once. Germline V gene sequence: CDR1 SQVTM, CDR2 ANQGSEA. The length of the CDR3 is 15 residues. Trimming removed 6 bases from V and 3 bases from J; junction bases left unmatched: 5.

This chain connects TRBV29-1 to TRBJ2-3, with TRBD2 matching 14 bases. This clonotype originated in a man aged 30-40 years in good health and CMV-seropositive. Sequenced: PBMCs. The CDR3: CSVGLAGGLTDTQYF. Written as DNA, the CDR3 is TGCAGCGTCGGACTAGCGGGGGGCTTAACAGATACGCAGTATTTT.